A selection of T cell receptor beta chains follows, all from one sample in a study of shared clonotypes between healthy human individuals. Using immunoSEQ multiplex PCR, the repertoire was profiled, and TCRdb retains in-frame clones only, with some absent. The table lists 2 million or so clones, approximately 95% of them singletons. The sequencing sample was made of naive CD4+ T cells sorted from blood. These receptors came from a man between 18 and 29 years old in good health. CDR3s include the opening cysteine and the closing phenylalanine or tryptophan. Fields, in order: J gene, clone size, CDR3 length, V gene, D gene, CDR3 DNA, CDR3 protein. D genes are given only for firm matches. Rows give clone size only sometimes, using once, few, many, or a class for an expanded clone.

TRBJ2-5 NA 15 TRBV5-1 TRBD2 TGCGCCAGCAGCGCGGGTAGCGGGATGGGGGAGACCCAGTACTTC CASSAGSGMGETQYF
TRBJ1-1 once 13 TRBV10-3 NA TGTGCCATGACAGGTAACAGGGACACTGAAGCTTTCTTT CAMTGNRDTEAFF
TRBJ1-5 NA 14 TRBV5-6 NA TGTGCCAGCAGCTTGAGGGGCGGGCGACAGCCCCAGCATTTT CASSLRGGRQPQHF
TRBJ2-1 NA 16 TRBV10-3 TRBD2 TGTGCCATCAGAGCCGGGACTAGCGGGGGCTACAATGAGCAGTTCTTC CAIRAGTSGGYNEQFF
TRBJ2-1 NA 15 TRBV5-4 NA TGTGCCAGCAGCCCCGGGGGCGGGAAGTACAATGAGCAGTTCTTC CASSPGGGKYNEQFF
TRBJ2-5 NA 13 TRBV5-4 NA TGTGCCAGCAGCTTGGGTGGGGGAGAGACCCAGTACTTC CASSLGGGETQYF
TRBJ2-5 NA 15 TRBV7-2 NA TGTGCCAGCAGCTTAGCGGGCAGGCCACAAGAGACCCAGTACTTC CASSLAGRPQETQYF
TRBJ1-2 NA 13 TRBV7-2 NA TGTGCCAGCAGTCGAGGGTCTAACTATGGCTACACCTTC CASSRGSNYGYTF
TRBJ2-2 NA 13 TRBV4-3 NA TGCGCCAGCAGCCTAGACGGGTCAACTGGGCTGTTTTTT CASSLDGSTGLFF
TRBJ2-5 once 14 TRBV7-2 NA TGTGCCAGCAGCTGGCGTCAGCCCCAAGAGACCCAGTACTTC CASSWRQPQETQYF
TRBJ2-1 NA 15 TRBV2 NA TGTGCCAGCAGTGAAGAGGGGGGAGACTTGAATGAGCAGTTCTTC CASSEEGGDLNEQFF
TRBJ2-7 NA 14 TRBV18 NA TGTGCCAGCTCACCACCGGCAGGGGAAGACGAGCAGTACTTC CASSPPAGEDEQYF
TRBJ1-1 NA 13 TRBV25-1 NA TGTGCCAGCAGCCATGCCCAGGGGACTGAAGCTTTCTTT CASSHAQGTEAFF
TRBJ2-2 NA 15 TRBV5-1 TRBD1 TGCGCCAGCAGTGTCCGGACAGGAAACACCGGGGAGCTGTTTTTT CASSVRTGNTGELFF
TRBJ2-5 NA 12 TRBV6-1 NA TGTGCCAGCTCTCATAGCATCCAGACCCAGTACTTC CASSHSIQTQYF
TRBJ1-5 NA 17 TRBV28 TRBD1 TGTGCCAGCAGGACCGGGACAGGGGGTTATAGCAATCAGCCCCAGCATTTT CASRTGTGGYSNQPQHF
TRBJ1-2 NA 15 TRBV7-9 TRBD1 TGTGCCAGCAGCTTTTCTCTGGGACAGAACTATGGCTACACCTTC CASSFSLGQNYGYTF
TRBJ2-7 NA 15 TRBV19 TRBD1 TGTGCCAGTAGTACCGGGGGACAGGGGTTCCACGAGCAGTACTTC CASSTGGQGFHEQYF
TRBJ2-1 once 15 TRBV27 TRBD2 TGTGCCAGCGGTACCCCGGGACTAGCGGGGAATGAGCAGTTCTTC CASGTPGLAGNEQFF
TRBJ1-1 NA 13 TRBV2 TRBD1 TGTGCCAGCCTACGGACAGGGAAAGGTGAAGCTTTCTTT CASLRTGKGEAFF
TRBJ2-7 NA 13 TRBV4-1 NA TGCGCCAGCAGCGTTAGCGGCTCCTACGAGCAGTACTTC CASSVSGSYEQYF
TRBJ2-1 NA 16 TRBV4-2 TRBD2 TGTGCCAGCAGCTCTCCGACTAGCGGGGGGGCCAGTGAGCAGTTCTTC CASSSPTSGGASEQFF
TRBJ2-3 NA 13 TRBV28 TRBD2 TGTGCCAGCGCCGGGACTAGGGATGATACGCAGTATTTT CASAGTRDDTQYF
TRBJ2-3 NA 11 TRBV10-2 NA TGCGCCAGGCCCAACACAGATACGCAGTATTTT CARPNTDTQYF
TRBJ2-7 NA 13 TRBV28 TRBD2 TGTGCCAGCACTAGCGGACCAATCTACGAGCAGTACTTC CASTSGPIYEQYF
TRBJ1-2 NA 13 TRBV18 NA TGTGCCAGCTCGCCGGGGGCGGGAGTTGGCTACACCTTC CASSPGAGVGYTF